This T cell receptor beta chain was identified during a study of human T cells and chemical hapten exposure. Turning to the study itself: Per-sample variation in TCR yield stemmed mainly from small pooled library volume differences. Study findings and constraints: PT1 expanded TCR numbers tracked positively with patch test score.

Time point denoted: patch test 3, about 24 weeks after DPC sensitization. Treatment denoted: therapeutic diphenylcyclopropenone sensitization with weekly scalp DPC. Unfractionated whole blood yielded total RNA. Prior to each patch test being applied, blood was drawn. Donors were 18 to 70-year-old alopecia patients suitable for DPC. One entry per CDR3 protein results from TCRdb running MiXCR on the RACE reads. Of fewer than 40,000 distinct CDR3 sequences in the sample, 12% were seen once. This clonotype was counted many times. Its antigen is undetermined. V lost 1 base to trimming and J lost 3 bases, with 6 bases between them. Germline V gene data show CDR1 as LGHNT and CDR2 as FRNRAP. This CDR3 contains 13 residues.

The J gene is TRBJ2-5, the V gene TRBV12-5, with D uncertain. This specimen was whole blood, taken in connection with sensitization to the hapten diphenylcyclopropenone (DPC). The sequence was collected from a woman in her 40s with alopecia areata. Some clones in this sample may be carry-over from other donors' samples. The DNA of the CDR3 is TGTGCTAGTGGTTTGGGTCATGAAGAGACCCAGTACTTC. Protein: CASGLGHEETQYF.